This TCR beta chain is from a study of regulatory T cells in long-lasting Graves disease. This clonotype was seen many times. Its specificity is not known. Trimming removed 6 bases at V and 13 bases at J, with 19 bases between. The CDR3 is 13 amino acids. CDR1 and CDR2 from the germline V gene are SGHVS and FNYEAQ. Time point of the sample: newly diagnosed GD, antithyroid drugs for less than 3 months. Researchers made the TCR library from RNA that was extracted from PBMCs. TCR beta libraries were built with iRepertoire HTBI primers and Arm-PCR of CDR3 regions. From the multiplex PCR reads, TCRdb called clonotypes with MiXCR, one entry per CDR3 protein. The profile shows roughly 380,000 distinct CDR3 sequences, about 16% of them singletons. Regarding the study as a whole: Persistent patients had a count of shared public clonotypes (around 2,700) that exceeded that of new patients (approximately 1,000).

The sequence came from a female donor with Graves disease. The chain combines TRBV7-6 with TRBJ2-1; the D gene is possibly TRBD1 (6 bases). Source: peripheral blood mononuclear cells (PBMCs), taken at new diagnosis, from a patient treated with antithyroid drugs. CDR3 coding DNA: TGTGCCAGCAGGGGGGAAGGGACAAACTTACAGTTCTTC. Its translation: CASRGEGTNLQFF.